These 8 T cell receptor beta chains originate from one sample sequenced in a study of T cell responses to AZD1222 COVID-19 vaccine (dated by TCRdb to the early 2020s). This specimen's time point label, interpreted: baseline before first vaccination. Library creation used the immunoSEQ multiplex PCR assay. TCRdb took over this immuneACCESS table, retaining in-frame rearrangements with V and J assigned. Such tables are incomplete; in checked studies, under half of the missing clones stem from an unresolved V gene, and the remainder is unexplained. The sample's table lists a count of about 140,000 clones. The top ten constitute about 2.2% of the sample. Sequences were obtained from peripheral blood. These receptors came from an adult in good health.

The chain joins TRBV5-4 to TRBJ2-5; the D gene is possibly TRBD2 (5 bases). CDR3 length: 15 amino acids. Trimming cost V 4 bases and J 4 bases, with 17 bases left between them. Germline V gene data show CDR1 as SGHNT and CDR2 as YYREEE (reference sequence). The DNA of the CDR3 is TGTGCCAGCAGCCCCGGGGTAGCGTCGGGAGAGACCCAGTACTTC. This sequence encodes CASSPGVASGETQYF.

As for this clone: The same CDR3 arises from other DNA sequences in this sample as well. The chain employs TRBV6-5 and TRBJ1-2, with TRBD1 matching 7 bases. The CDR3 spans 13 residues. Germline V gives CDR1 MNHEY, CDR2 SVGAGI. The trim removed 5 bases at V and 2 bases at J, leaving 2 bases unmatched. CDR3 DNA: TGTGCCAGCAGTCCGGACAGGAACTATGGCTACACCTTC. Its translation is CASSPDRNYGYTF.

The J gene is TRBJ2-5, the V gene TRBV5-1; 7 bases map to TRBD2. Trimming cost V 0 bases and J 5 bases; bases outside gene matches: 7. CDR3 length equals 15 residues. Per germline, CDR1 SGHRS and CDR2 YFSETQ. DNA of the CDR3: TGCGCCAGCAGCTTGGTTGGGGGGGAGAGTGAGACCCAGTACTTC. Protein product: CASSLVGGESETQYF. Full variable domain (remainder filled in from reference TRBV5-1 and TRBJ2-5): KAGVTQTPRYLIKTRGQQVTLSCSPISGHRSVSWYQQTPGQGLQFLFEYFSETQRNKGNFPGRFSGRQFSNSRSEMNVSTLELGDSALYLCASSLVGGESETQYFGPGTRLLVL.

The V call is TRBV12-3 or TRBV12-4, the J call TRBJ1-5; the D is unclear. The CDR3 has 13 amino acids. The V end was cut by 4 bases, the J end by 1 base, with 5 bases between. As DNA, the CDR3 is TGTGCCAGCAGTTGGGAGAGCAATCAGCCCCAGCATTTT. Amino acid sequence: CASSWESNQPQHF.

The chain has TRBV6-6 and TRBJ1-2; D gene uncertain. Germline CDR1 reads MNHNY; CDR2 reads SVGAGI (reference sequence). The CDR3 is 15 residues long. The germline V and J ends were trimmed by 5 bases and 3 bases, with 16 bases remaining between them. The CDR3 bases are TGTGCCAGCAGTCAGATGACCCAAAGGGACTATGGCTACACCTTC. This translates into CASSQMTQRDYGYTF.

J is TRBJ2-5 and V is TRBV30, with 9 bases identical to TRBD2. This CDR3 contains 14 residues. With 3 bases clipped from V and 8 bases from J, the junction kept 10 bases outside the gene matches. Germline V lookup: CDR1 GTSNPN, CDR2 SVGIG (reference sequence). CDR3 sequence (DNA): TGTGCCTGGAGGGTTCATGCGGGGGGGCGCACCCAGTACTTC. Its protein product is CAWRVHAGGRTQYF.

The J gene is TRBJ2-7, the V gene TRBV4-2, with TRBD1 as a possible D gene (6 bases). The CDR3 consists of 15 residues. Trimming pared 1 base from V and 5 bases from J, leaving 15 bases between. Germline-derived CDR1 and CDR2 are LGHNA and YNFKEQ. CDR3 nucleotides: TGTGCCAGCAGCCAAGTCAACAGGGATTACGACGAGCAGTACTTC. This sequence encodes CASSQVNRDYDEQYF.

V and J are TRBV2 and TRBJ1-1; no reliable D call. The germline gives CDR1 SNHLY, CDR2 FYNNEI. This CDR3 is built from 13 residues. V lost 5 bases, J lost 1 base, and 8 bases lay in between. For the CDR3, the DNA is TGTGCCAGCAGTCGACGTCCGAACACTGAAGCTTTCTTT. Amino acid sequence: CASSRRPNTEAFF.